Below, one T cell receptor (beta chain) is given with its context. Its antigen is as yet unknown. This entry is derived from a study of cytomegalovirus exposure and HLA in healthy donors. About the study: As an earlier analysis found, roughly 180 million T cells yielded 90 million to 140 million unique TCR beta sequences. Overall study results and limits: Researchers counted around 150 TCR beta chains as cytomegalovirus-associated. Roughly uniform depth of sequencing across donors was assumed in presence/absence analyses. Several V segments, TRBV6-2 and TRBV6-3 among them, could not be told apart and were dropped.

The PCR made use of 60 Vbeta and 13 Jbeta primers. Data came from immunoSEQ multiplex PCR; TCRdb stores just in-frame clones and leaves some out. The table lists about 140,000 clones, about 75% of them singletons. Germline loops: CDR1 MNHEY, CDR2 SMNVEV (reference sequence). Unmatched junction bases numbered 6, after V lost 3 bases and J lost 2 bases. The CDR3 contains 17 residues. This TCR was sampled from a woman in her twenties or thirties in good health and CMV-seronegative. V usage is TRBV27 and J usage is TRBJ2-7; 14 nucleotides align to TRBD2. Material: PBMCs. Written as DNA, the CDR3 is TGTGCCAGCAGTTTCGGGACTAGCGGGAGATTCCCCTACGAGCAGTACTTC. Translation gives CASSFGTSGRFPYEQYF.